The present T cell receptor beta chain was sequenced within a study of shared clonotypes between healthy human individuals. The CDR3 is made up of 13 amino acids. V lost 6 bases, J lost 10 bases, and 10 bases stayed unmatched. Germline CDR1 MDHEN, CDR2 SYDVKM. Terminally differentiated effector memory CD45RA+ cells were left out of the naive CD8 fraction, which was CD45RO-negative and positively selected for CCR7. The donors were all Caucasian adults (living in Nashville, Tennessee). Sequenced by immunoSEQ multiplex PCR; TCRdb stores in-frame clones only, minus some. The data show some 2,000,000 clones, around 96% seen once.

Sequencing was performed on naive CD8+ T cells sorted from blood. The receptor was isolated from a young man in good health. This sequence joins TRBV28 and TRBJ2-7; 9 bases are shared with TRBD2. CDR3 sequence: CASRLAGETEQYF. The CDR3 DNA is TGTGCCAGCAGGTTAGCGGGGGAGACGGAACAGTACTTC. Looking up the rest from reference TRBV28 and TRBJ2-7 gives the full variable domain: DVKVTQSSRYLVKRTGEKVFLECVQDMDHENMFWYRQDPGLGLRLIYFSYDVKMKEKGDIPEGYSVSREKKERFSLILESASTNQTSMYLCASRLAGETEQYFGPGTRLTVT.